Here is one TCR beta chain with its context. These data originate in a study of yellow fever vaccine responses in identical twins. The CDR3 extends over 16 amino acids. The germline gives CDR1 LNHNV, CDR2 YYDKDF (reference sequence). Unmatched junction bases numbered 7, after V lost 0 bases and J lost 5 bases. TCRdb called the RT-PCR reads again in MiXCR, with one record for every CDR3 protein. The sample has 30,000 to 40,000 distinct CDR3 sequences, 45% to 65% seen once; the top ten hold about 4.5%. The specimen was T cells from blood (PBMCs), unsorted or a sorted subset (not recorded which), collected before or after yellow fever vaccination (not recorded which). V gene TRBV15 combines with J gene TRBJ2-1; 7 bases map to TRBD2. This TCR was sampled from a woman in her late teens or twenties who received the yellow fever vaccine. The CDR3 bases are TGTGCCACCAGCAGAGATCAGCTAGCGGACGACAATGAGCAGTTCTTC. Translating gives CATSRDQLADDNEQFF.